One and the same sample provided the 10 T cell receptor beta chains below, sequenced in a study of T cell changes during pregnancy in multiple sclerosis. The protocol was immunoSEQ multiplex PCR, while the TCRdb copy is restricted to in-frame clones and leaves out a portion. The sample includes about 50,000 clones, around 89% of them seen just once. The source material was peripheral blood, sampled after pregnancy. These receptors all come from a female donor in good health, enrolled as a control in a pregnancy study.

The chain carries TRBV18 and TRBJ2-1; 11 bases match TRBD2. The V gene end was trimmed by 4 bases and the J gene end by 3 bases; junction bases not matched to a gene: 5. The CDR3 has 16 residues. Germline CDR1 KGHSH, CDR2 LQKENI. The CDR3 protein is CASSRGLAEHYNEQFF. The CDR3 DNA reads TGTGCCAGCTCACGGGGACTAGCGGAACACTACAATGAGCAGTTCTTC.

V usage is TRBV18 and J usage is TRBJ2-5; 10 bases are shared with TRBD1. The CDR3 length is 16 residues. The V segment lost 0 bases and the J segment 2 bases; nucleotides outside the gene matches: 3. The germline gives CDR1 KGHSH, CDR2 LQKENI. CDR3 DNA: TGTGCCAGCTCACCACCGATGGGACAGGGGCAAGAGACCCAGTACTTC. Its protein is CASSPPMGQGQETQYF.

The V gene is TRBV19, the J gene TRBJ2-5, with 7 nucleotides matching TRBD1. This CDR3 is 13 amino acids long. Germline trimming cut 1 base from V and 8 bases from J; bases unmatched to any gene: 4. Germline V gene lookup returns CDR1 LNHDA and CDR2 SQIVND (reference sequence). The CDR3 DNA sequence: TGTGCCAGTAGTATAGTTACAGGGGACACCCAGTACTTC. The encoded protein is CASSIVTGDTQYF.

The chain links TRBV10-2 to TRBJ2-7, with D perhaps TRBD1 (6 bases). V was clipped by 2 bases and J by 5 bases, with 16 bases between them. CDR3 length: 15 residues. The germline V gene has CDR1 WSHSY and CDR2 SAAADI. CDR3 region: CASSEEGTPRDEQYF. CDR3 sequence (DNA): TGCGCCAGCAGTGAGGAGGGGACACCGCGGGACGAGCAGTACTTC.

The chain recombines TRBV5-6 with TRBJ1-5; D is ambiguous. The germline V and J ends were trimmed by 3 bases and 1 base, with 20 bases remaining between them. Germline V gene data show CDR1 as SGHDT and CDR2 as YYEEEE. This CDR3 region has 18 residues. The CDR3: CASSSAIRQGLSNQPQHF. In DNA form, the CDR3 reads TGTGCCAGCAGCTCTGCAATCCGACAAGGCCTGAGCAATCAGCCCCAGCATTTT.

This clone was picked up one time. The chain links TRBV30 to TRBJ1-1, with a possible D match to TRBD1 (5 bases). Germline CDR1 and CDR2: GTSNPN and SVGIG (reference sequence). The CDR3 has 13 residues. The germline V and J ends were trimmed by 0 bases and 3 bases, with 8 bases remaining between them. This chain's CDR3 is CAWSVQTDTEAFF. The CDR3 coding sequence is TGTGCCTGGAGTGTACAGACAGACACTGAAGCTTTCTTT.

CDR3 bases: TGTGCCAGCAGCCAAGACGATAGCGGGGGGGGGAATGAGCAGTTCTTC. This sequence encodes CASSQDDSGGGNEQFF. The gene calls are TRBV4-2 and TRBJ2-1, with 11 nucleotides matching TRBD2. Germline V CDR1 and CDR2: LGHNA, YNFKEQ. This CDR3 is built from 16 residues. V was pared by 0 bases and J by 7 bases, with 5 bases of the junction left unmatched.

The chain is built from TRBV10-3 and TRBJ1-4, with 8 bases that match TRBD1. Germline V gene data show CDR1 as ENHRY and CDR2 as SYGVKD. The CDR3 length is 15 residues. The junction had 6 bases not matched to a gene; V was cut back by 6 bases and J by 3 bases. In nucleotides, the CDR3 is TGTGCCATCAGGAGCCAGGGGGCGGCTAATGAAAAACTGTTTTTT. It is translated as CAIRSQGAANEKLFF.

The chain employs TRBV6-8 and TRBJ2-2; a weak D match, TRBD1 (6 bases). Trimming removed 4 bases at V and 4 bases at J, with 7 bases between. CDR1 MNHGY and CDR2 SAAAGT come from the germline V gene. This CDR3 spans 13 amino acids. The CDR3 DNA sequence: TGTGCCAGCAGTTCAGGGGCCACCGGGGAGCTGTTTTTT. It yields the protein CASSSGATGELFF.

The chain carries TRBV5-1 and TRBJ2-5; 8 bases agree with TRBD2. The length of the CDR3 is 13 residues. The germline V gene has CDR1 SGHRS and CDR2 YFSETQ. V was clipped by 4 bases and J by 5 bases; unmatched bases: 4. CDR3 nucleotides: TGCGCCAGCAGCCCCCGGGAGGGTGAGACCCAGTACTTC. Residues: CASSPREGETQYF.